A single sample gave rise to the 24 T cell receptor beta chains below, sequenced in a study of cytomegalovirus exposure and HLA in healthy donors. TCRdb keeps only in-frame clones here, not all; method: immunoSEQ multiplex PCR. Among roughly 300,000 clones listed, approximately 88% were seen once. The sample was PBMCs. The source is a woman younger than 35 in good health and CMV-seronegative.

The J gene is TRBJ2-7, the V gene TRBV28, with D perhaps TRBD2 (6 bases). CDR1 is MDHEN, CDR2 SYDVKM, per germline. V lost 8 bases to trimming and J lost 3 bases, with 11 bases between them. The CDR3 consists of 12 residues. The CDR3: CASEGGNYEQYF. CDR3 sequence (DNA): TGTGCCAGCGAGGGAGGAAACTACGAGCAGTACTTC.

This rearrangement joins TRBV23-1 to TRBJ2-5, with 8 nucleotides matching TRBD1. TRBV23-1 is known as an ORF, though its function is uncertain. Losses at the gene ends were 2 bases for V and 5 bases for J; bases not matched to a gene: 16. The CDR3 contains 18 residues. Here the CDR3 reads CASSQLLCRDRPRETQYF. In DNA form, the CDR3 reads TGCGCCAGCAGTCAACTACTTTGCCGGGACAGGCCCAGGGAGACCCAGTACTTC.

The genes are TRBV27 and TRBJ1-1; D is possibly TRBD1 (5 bases). Between the trimmed V and J ends, which lost 3 bases and 0 bases, there was a span of 29 bases. The CDR3 has 21 residues. From germline, CDR1 is MNHEY and CDR2 SMNVEV (reference sequence). The CDR3 nucleotides read TGTGCCAGCAGTTTCTCCTCTTTCGTTCTCAGGGTTAATGGGGTGAACACTGAAGCTTTCTTT. It yields the protein CASSFSSFVLRVNGVNTEAFF.

J is TRBJ2-1 and V is TRBV9; D unclear. The V gene lost 6 bases and the J gene lost 1 base, with 14 bases spanning the gap. Germline CDR1 is SGDLS and CDR2 is YYNGEE. CDR3 length equals 15 residues. For the CDR3, the DNA is TGTGCCAGCACCTCCTCTGGTAGTTCCTACAATGAGCAGTTCTTC. It yields the protein CASTSSGSSYNEQFF.

This chain connects TRBV11-2 to TRBJ2-7, with TRBD2 matching 7 bases. Germline V gives CDR1 SGHAT, CDR2 FQNNGV. After removal of 3 bases from V and 7 bases from J, the junction contained 3 bases not matched to a gene. The CDR3 is 12 amino acids. Here the CDR3 reads CASSLGRVEQYF. Here the CDR3 DNA reads TGTGCCAGCAGCTTGGGGAGGGTGGAGCAGTACTTC.

The chain couples TRBV7-3 to TRBJ2-1; 12 bases line up with TRBD2. V lost 0 bases, J lost 8 bases, and 11 bases stayed unmatched. This CDR3 is 18 amino acids long. The germline V gene has CDR1 SGHTA and CDR2 FQGTGA. CDR3: CASSLTRGLAGFRDEQFF. The CDR3 DNA reads TGTGCCAGCAGCTTAACAAGGGGACTAGCGGGCTTTCGGGATGAGCAGTTCTTC.

This chain joins TRBV29-1 and TRBJ1-2; 8 positions agree with TRBD1. With 3 bases clipped from V and 0 bases from J, the junction kept 12 bases outside the gene matches. CDR3 length: 17 amino acids. Germline V gene sequence: CDR1 SQVTM, CDR2 ANQGSEA. CDR3 sequence reads: CSVDLPTGVAPNYGYTF. CDR3 in DNA: TGCAGCGTTGATCTCCCGACAGGGGTGGCCCCTAACTATGGCTACACCTTC. Based on the CDR3 plus reference TRBV29-1 and TRBJ1-2, the full variable domain is SAVISQKPSRDICQRGTSLTIQCQVDSQVTMMFWYRQQPGQSLTLIATANQGSEATYESGFVIDKFPISRPNLTFSTLTVSNMSPEDSSIYLCSVDLPTGVAPNYGYTFGSGTRLTVV.

The sample holds one count of this clone. The genes are TRBV7-3 and TRBJ1-6, with 7 bases that match TRBD1. The ends lost 6 bases at V and 9 bases at J; junction bases unmatched: 8. CDR1 and CDR2 from the germline V gene are SGHTA and FQGTGA. The CDR3 runs 14 residues. CDR3 protein: CASSPTGAGSPLHF. CDR3 coding DNA: TGTGCCAGCAGTCCCACAGGGGCGGGTTCACCCCTCCACTTT.

The CDR3 loop reads CASSREGGQRYNEQFF. In DNA, the CDR3 is TGCGCCAGCAGCCGAGAGGGGGGACAGCGCTACAATGAGCAGTTCTTC. The rearrangement links TRBV4-3 to TRBJ2-1, with D perhaps matching TRBD1 (7 bases). V was shortened by 4 bases and J by 3 bases, with 16 bases between the two germline ends. This CDR3 region has 16 residues. The V gene's germline CDR1 is LGHNA and CDR2 YSLEER.

The chain joins TRBV11-2 to TRBJ1-1, with a weak D call TRBD1 (5 bases). Per germline, CDR1 SGHAT and CDR2 FQNNGV. The CDR3 loop spans 16 amino acids. Trimming shortened V by 0 bases and J by 1 base, and 12 bases separated the two germline ends. CDR3 region: CASSLDKGWGNTEAFF. DNA of the CDR3: TGTGCCAGCAGCTTAGATAAGGGGTGGGGGAACACTGAAGCTTTCTTT.

The gene calls are TRBV11-3 and TRBJ2-2; D possibly corresponds to TRBD2 (5 bases). The length of the CDR3 is 15 residues. Germline V CDR1 and CDR2: SGHNT, YENEEA. V was cut by 4 bases and J by 4 bases, with 13 bases left in between. The CDR3 sequence is CASSSKTGFTGELFF. The CDR3 DNA reads as TGTGCCAGCAGCTCAAAGACGGGGTTCACCGGGGAGCTGTTTTTT.

V gene TRBV13 combines with J gene TRBJ1-1; 7 bases are shared with TRBD1. The germline V gene has CDR1 PRHDT and CDR2 FYEKMQ (reference sequence). The CDR3 contains 14 residues. J gave up 4 bases and V 5 bases, and 7 bases lay outside the gene matches. Here the CDR3 DNA reads TGTGCCAGCAGCCCGCTTCCAGGGGGCACTGAAGCTTTCTTT. The encoded protein is CASSPLPGGTEAFF.

This chain uses TRBV25-1 with TRBJ2-5; 7 nucleotides align to TRBD1. CDR3 length equals 16 residues. Germline V lookup: CDR1 MGHDK, CDR2 SYGVNS. The V gene end was trimmed by 3 bases and the J gene end by 2 bases; junction bases not matched to a gene: 9. CDR3 sequence (DNA): TGTGCCAGCAGTGACCGACAGGGACCTGAACAAGAGACCCAGTACTTC. This encodes CASSDRQGPEQETQYF.

The rearrangement links TRBV2 to TRBJ2-7, with 10 bases fitting TRBD2. The CDR3 covers 17 residues. Per germline, CDR1 SNHLY and CDR2 FYNNEI. Trimming at V came to 3 bases and at J to 6 bases, leaving 14 bases not matched to a gene. CDR3 residues: CASSDGRWGLASSEQYF. The CDR3 DNA reads as TGTGCCAGCAGTGATGGAAGGTGGGGACTAGCGTCCAGCGAGCAGTACTTC.

The V call is TRBV27, the J call TRBJ1-5; 7 bases are shared with TRBD1. The CDR3 contains 15 residues. Germline-derived CDR1 and CDR2 are MNHEY and SMNVEV (reference sequence). J was trimmed by 3 bases and V by 3 bases; bases with no gene match: 5. The CDR3 DNA is TGTGCCAGCAGTTTGATGGGACAGAACAATCAGCCCCAGCATTTT. Encoded protein: CASSLMGQNNQPQHF.

The gene calls are TRBV4-3 and TRBJ2-7, with 9 bases identical to TRBD1. From germline, CDR1 is LGHNA and CDR2 YSLEER. There are 16 residues in the CDR3. V was clipped by 0 bases and J by 5 bases; unmatched bases: 8. In DNA form, the CDR3 reads TGCGCCAGCAGCCAAGACGGGGGACAGGGTATCCACGAGCAGTACTTC. This encodes CASSQDGGQGIHEQYF.

The J gene is TRBJ2-3, the V gene TRBV6-6, with a tentative D call TRBD2 (5 bases). Trimming removed 2 bases at V and 5 bases at J, with 8 bases between. This CDR3 spans 13 amino acids. CDR1 MNHNY and CDR2 SVGAGI come from the germline V gene (reference sequence). CDR3 nucleotides: TGTGCCAGCAGTTACAATGCGGGAGATACGCAGTATTTT. Translated: CASSYNAGDTQYF.

This sequence joins TRBV10-3 and TRBJ2-3, with 9 bases lining up with TRBD2. This CDR3 has 15 amino acids. V lost 6 bases and J lost 4; bases outside the gene matches: 8. Germline CDR1 is ENHRY and CDR2 is SYGVKD. CDR3 nucleotide sequence: TGTGCCATCAGAGGGGGAGCGGGAGGTTCAGATACGCAGTATTTT. It yields the protein CAIRGGAGGSDTQYF.

This chain uses TRBV6-5 with TRBJ2-1; D is ambiguous. The CDR3 loop spans 11 amino acids. Trimming took 7 bases from V and 7 from J, leaving 8 bases between them. Per the germline V gene, CDR1 is MNHEY and CDR2 is SVGAGI. The CDR3 nucleotides are TGTGCCAGCAAATTCGGTAATGAGCAGTTCTTC. Its protein is CASKFGNEQFF.

This clone was seen only once. The genes are TRBV30 and TRBJ1-1; no definite D call. V lost 2 bases and J lost 0, with 7 bases in between. Looked up from germline, CDR1 is GTSNPN and CDR2 is SVGIG (reference sequence). The CDR3 runs to 13 residues. As DNA, the CDR3 is TGTGCCTGGAGTCCTACTATGAACACTGAAGCTTTCTTT. It specifies CAWSPTMNTEAFF.

This rearrangement joins TRBV20-1 to TRBJ2-3; unclear D gene. From germline, CDR1 is DFQATT and CDR2 SNEGSKA (reference sequence). The CDR3 consists of 10 residues. Trimming took 6 bases from V and 8 from J, leaving 9 bases between them. The CDR3 sequence: CSAARLTQYF. The CDR3 nucleotides are TGCAGTGCGGCCCGTCTTACGCAGTATTTT.

This chain joins TRBV7-2 and TRBJ2-1; TRBD2 matches at 10 bases. V shed 5 bases, J shed 7 bases, and the junction held 8 bases outside the gene matches. Germline V CDR1 and CDR2: SGHTA, FQGNSA. This CDR3 has 15 residues. This CDR3 is CASSHPSGSQNEQFF. CDR3 in DNA: TGTGCCAGCAGCCATCCTAGCGGGAGTCAGAATGAGCAGTTCTTC.

This clone has only one observation. The genes are TRBV19 and TRBJ1-3, with 10 nucleotides matching TRBD1. The CDR3 is made up of 14 amino acids. The V gene end was trimmed by 9 bases and the J gene end by 4 bases; junction bases not matched to a gene: 6. CDR1 and CDR2 (germline): LNHDA, SQIVND (reference sequence). The CDR3 protein is CASRGTGDGNTIYF. For the CDR3, the DNA is TGTGCCAGCCGAGGGACAGGGGACGGAAACACCATATATTTT.

This chain links TRBV7-6 with TRBJ2-1, with 7 bases fitting TRBD2. This CDR3 contains 19 residues. Losses at the gene ends were 0 bases for V and 2 bases for J; bases not matched to a gene: 13. CDR1 and CDR2 from the germline V gene are SGHVS and FNYEAQ. In nucleotides, the CDR3 is TGTGCCAGCAGCTTAGCCGTCCGGGAGGCGCCACTTCCCTACAATGAGCAGTTCTTC. Translated, it gives CASSLAVREAPLPYNEQFF.